Below, 18 T cell receptor beta chains from the same sample are listed, as sequenced in a study of cytomegalovirus exposure and HLA in healthy donors. The PCR had 60 Vbeta and 13 Jbeta primers. Profiling relied on immunoSEQ multiplex PCR, and the TCRdb table lists in-frame clones only, not all of them. Its listing shows around 210,000 clones. What was sequenced was PBMCs. The receptors derive from a girl aged 2-15 years in good health and CMV-seropositive.

The rearrangement links TRBV2 to TRBJ2-3; D perhaps matches TRBD2 (6 bases). The V gene's germline CDR1 is SNHLY and CDR2 FYNNEI. This CDR3 contains 14 residues. The germline V and J ends were trimmed by 5 bases and 5 bases, with 14 bases remaining between them. The chain's CDR3 is CASSTTRGGDTQYF. For the CDR3, the DNA is TGTGCCAGCAGTACCACCCGGGGAGGAGATACGCAGTATTTT.

V gene TRBV11-3 combines with J gene TRBJ2-3; D remains unclear. The CDR3 is 16 amino acids. Germline values: CDR1 SGHNT, CDR2 YENEEA. V was cut by 1 base and J by 6 bases, with 17 bases left in between. Here the CDR3 DNA reads TGTGCCAGCAGCTTAGGAGGTCTCCGTGGTGGGGATACGCAGTATTTT. Translating gives CASSLGGLRGGDTQYF.

This sequence joins TRBV6-1 and TRBJ2-1; TRBD2 aligns across 14 bases. The CDR3 spans 16 residues. CDR1 and CDR2 (germline): MNHNS, SASEGT. V was clipped by 3 bases and J by 9 bases; unmatched bases: 7. DNA of the CDR3: TGTGCCAGCAGTGACCCCTCCGGACTAGCGGGAGGTGAGCAGTTCTTC. Amino acid sequence: CASSDPSGLAGGEQFF.

The chain couples TRBV9 to TRBJ1-5; 9 bases map to TRBD1. The CDR3 sequence is 15 residues long. V trimming: 0 bases; J trimming: 6 bases; junction bases outside the gene matches: 4. Germline-derived CDR1 and CDR2 are SGDLS and YYNGEE. The CDR3: CASSVGDREGQPQHF. The CDR3 DNA reads TGTGCCAGCAGCGTAGGGGACAGGGAAGGTCAGCCCCAGCATTTT.

The rearrangement joins TRBV6-5 to TRBJ1-2; D is uncertain. Germline loops: CDR1 MNHEY, CDR2 SVGAGI. The germline V and J ends were trimmed by 5 bases and 6 bases, with 19 bases remaining between them. The CDR3 covers 15 residues. The CDR3 DNA follows: TGTGCCAGCAGTCCCCGCCCAACAAAATTAAATGGCTACACCTTC. It encodes CASSPRPTKLNGYTF.

The chain recombines TRBV15 with TRBJ2-2; D may be TRBD2 (5 bases). Trimming left V 4 bases short and J 0 bases short, with 21 bases between. Germline V gene data show CDR1 as LNHNV and CDR2 as YYDKDF (reference sequence). The CDR3 is 19 residues long. The CDR3, as DNA: TGTGCCACCAGCAATCGGCTGGGTTCGGAGGCAGCGAACACCGGGGAGCTGTTTTTT. Translating gives CATSNRLGSEAANTGELFF.

The chain joins TRBV2 to TRBJ2-7; D not resolved. The CDR3 sequence is 15 residues long. From germline, CDR1 is SNHLY and CDR2 FYNNEI. V lost 6 bases and J lost 2, with 17 bases in between. The CDR3, as DNA: TGTGCCAGCAGCCCCGACCGTGGGCAGACCTACGAGCAGTACTTC. It is translated as CASSPDRGQTYEQYF.

The CDR3 DNA sequence: TGTGCCAGCAGCGCCACTAGCGGGAGGTTCCCCTACGAGCAGTACTTC. This encodes CASSATSGRFPYEQYF. The chain couples TRBV5-4 to TRBJ2-7, with TRBD2 identical over 12 bases. Per germline, CDR1 SGHNT and CDR2 YYREEE (reference sequence). The CDR3 length is 16 residues. J gave up 2 bases and V 4 bases, and 7 bases lay outside the gene matches. Full variable domain (rest looked up from reference TRBV5-4 and TRBJ2-7): ETGVTQSPTHLIKTRGQQVTLRCSSQSGHNTVSWYQQALGQGPQFIFQYYREEENGRGNFPPRFSGLQFPNYSSELNVNALELDDSALYLCASSATSGRFPYEQYFGPGTRLTVT.

The V and J genes are TRBV27 and TRBJ2-1; TRBD2 aligns across 8 bases. Germline V CDR1 and CDR2: MNHEY, SMNVEV (reference sequence). J was trimmed by 6 bases and V by 5 bases; bases with no gene match: 12. This CDR3 region has 16 residues. The DNA of the CDR3 is TGTGCCAGCAGTATCGCGGGAGGCCTTGTATCCAATGAGCAGTTCTTC. Protein sequence: CASSIAGGLVSNEQFF.

This chain uses TRBV6-5 with TRBJ2-5; D is possibly TRBD2 (5 bases). The CDR3 loop spans 14 amino acids. From germline, CDR1 is MNHEY and CDR2 SVGAGI. V was trimmed by 0 bases and J by 3 bases, leaving 8 bases between them. CDR3 protein: CASSYSPGEETQYF. The DNA for the CDR3 is TGTGCCAGCAGTTACTCCCCCGGGGAAGAGACCCAGTACTTC.

V is TRBV27 and J is TRBJ2-1; 8 nucleotides agree with TRBD2. This CDR3 spans 19 amino acids. V trimming: 5 bases; J trimming: 0 bases; junction bases outside the gene matches: 15. Germline CDR1 reads MNHEY; CDR2 reads SMNVEV (reference sequence). The CDR3 spells CASSTSIGLAFPSYNEQFF. In DNA, the CDR3 is TGTGCCAGCAGTACATCCATAGGACTAGCATTCCCCTCCTACAATGAGCAGTTCTTC.

The chain uses TRBV6-5 and TRBJ1-1; D may be TRBD1 (6 bases). The CDR3 length is 13 residues. Germline V gene lookup returns CDR1 MNHEY and CDR2 SVGAGI. The ends were cut back, 6 bases at V and 8 bases at J, with 16 bases in the middle. The CDR3 here is CASSKRTAPEAFF. The CDR3 nucleotides are TGTGCCAGCAGCAAAAGGACAGCACCAGAAGCTTTCTTT.

The rearrangement uses TRBV5-1 and TRBJ1-2; 9 bases map to TRBD1. Germline V lookup: CDR1 SGHRS, CDR2 YFSETQ. The CDR3 consists of 16 residues. Germline trimming cut 2 bases from V and 8 bases from J; bases unmatched to any gene: 13. The CDR3 loop reads CASSLNQGQGDFGYTF. CDR3 nucleotide sequence: TGCGCCAGCAGCTTAAATCAGGGACAGGGAGACTTCGGCTACACCTTC.

The V and J genes are TRBV6-1 and TRBJ2-2; D may be TRBD1 (6 bases). This CDR3 spans 15 amino acids. V was trimmed by 7 bases and J by 1 base, leaving 13 bases between them. Germline V lookup: CDR1 MNHNS, CDR2 SASEGT. CDR3 amino acids: CASTLGTLNTGELFF. The CDR3 nucleotides are TGTGCCAGCACCCTAGGGACATTGAACACCGGGGAGCTGTTTTTT.

The CDR3 DNA reads as TGTGCCAGCAGTCCCTGGACGGACAGTAGCAATCAGCCCCAGCATTTT. Residues: CASSPWTDSSNQPQHF. The rearrangement links TRBV28 to TRBJ1-5; TRBD1 is a possible D gene (6 bases). Germline-derived CDR1 and CDR2 are MDHEN and SYDVKM. This CDR3 has 16 residues. The V end was cut by 5 bases, the J end by 0 bases, with 14 bases between.

The chain recombines TRBV27 with TRBJ2-3, with 10 nucleotides matching TRBD2. The CDR3 spans 16 residues. Trimming took 6 bases from V and 4 from J; bases not matched to a gene: 10. Germline lookup yields CDR1 MNHEY and CDR2 SMNVEV (reference sequence). The CDR3 loop reads CASSNYSGRASDTQYF. DNA of the CDR3: TGTGCCAGCAGCAACTACAGCGGGAGGGCCTCAGATACGCAGTATTTT.

The J gene is TRBJ1-5, the V gene TRBV6-4; 9 nucleotides match TRBD1. CDR1 is MRHNA and CDR2 is SNTAGT in the germline V gene. CDR3 length: 14 residues. J was trimmed by 4 bases and V by 3 bases; bases with no gene match: 1. The CDR3 is CASSEGQGNQPQHF. DNA of the CDR3: TGTGCCAGCAGTGAGGGACAGGGTAATCAGCCCCAGCATTTT.

The chain couples TRBV28 to TRBJ1-1; the D gene is possibly TRBD1 (5 bases). V gave up 8 bases and J gave up 0 bases, with 13 bases separating them. The CDR3 is 14 amino acids. CDR1 is MDHEN, CDR2 SYDVKM, per germline. CDR3 protein: CASRPDSMNTEAFF. CDR3 bases: TGTGCCAGCCGACCAGACAGTATGAACACTGAAGCTTTCTTT.